This TCR beta chain was recovered during a study of blood T cell repertoires in COVID-19. At the level of the study: Samples of COVID-19 (acute and convalescent) were obtained from the United States, Italy and Spain. The analysed material was cDNA or gDNA that came from T cells, B-cell-depleted T cells, or PBMCs.

The germline V gene encodes CDR1 GTSNPN and CDR2 SVGIG (reference sequence). The CDR3 has 16 residues. The germline V and J ends were trimmed by 3 bases and 0 bases, with 12 bases remaining between them. In the source study's methods: Estimation of nucleated cell counts relied on the amplification of reference gene primers. This table comes from immunoSEQ multiplex PCR, and its TCRdb copy is limited to in-frame clones, with some not included. V and J calls and clone size are those listed in that table; D and trimming were worked out from the DNA. The top ten clones hold 3.8% of a sample with more than 95,000 clones, around 80% of them seen once.

V and J are TRBV30 and TRBJ2-6; D is unclear. The sequence derives from a woman in her 50s with acute or convalescent COVID-19. The specimen sequenced was peripheral blood. This CDR3 reads CAWSNYPSSGANVLTF. The CDR3 nucleotides are TGTGCCTGGAGCAACTATCCAAGCTCTGGGGCCAACGTCCTGACTTTC.